This TCR beta chain derives from a study of OX40 agonist ivuxolimab in advanced cancers. V was trimmed by 4 bases and J by 1 base, leaving 14 bases between them. Germline CDR1 is SGDLS and CDR2 is YYNGEE. This CDR3 spans 15 amino acids. The protocol was immunoSEQ multiplex PCR, while the TCRdb copy is restricted to in-frame clones and leaves out a portion. Here the sample spans roughly 75,000 clones, around 84% being singletons. This sample comprised CD4+ or CD8+ T cells sorted from blood, obtained in a trial of the OX40 agonist ivuxolimab. The V call is TRBV9, the J call TRBJ2-5; D perhaps matches TRBD1 (5 bases). The TCR sequence derives from an adult with an advanced solid tumor such as melanoma, head and neck, liver or kidney cancer. The CDR3, as DNA: TGTGCCAGCAGCAAAAGGGGATGGGGCCAAGAGACCCAGTACTTC. Amino acids: CASSKRGWGQETQYF.